This T cell receptor beta chain appears in the sequencing data of a study of T cell clusters in autoimmune cytopenias. The CDR3 is 15 residues long. Germline CDR1 SGHNT, CDR2 YYREEE (reference sequence). Some 34,000 genome equivalents of blood DNA were amplified for TRB. TRB rearrangements were amplified by touch-down multiplex PCR with mixed TRB-A/B primers. TCRdb reworked the multiplex PCR reads into one entry per CDR3 protein, no DNA. This sample carries around 6,100 distinct CDR3 sequences, with approximately 6% going to the ten biggest clones. A further study also used this sample, focusing on T cell repertoires in aging, cancer and after chemotherapy.

This clonotype was obtained from a human donor in good health. This chain links TRBV5-4 with TRBJ1-2; with no DNA, the TCRdb D assignment of TRBD1 cannot be verified. The specimen sequenced was peripheral blood. The CDR3 loop is CASSSPLTGNYGYTF.